This T cell receptor beta chain was captured in a study of blood T cells in healthy people across ages (dated by TCRdb to between 2015 and 2016). A note on the overall study: In model experiments, roughly one uniquely barcoded TCR beta cDNA molecule per two T cells was captured by template switching. To track age-related changes in TCR beta repertoire diversity, the study relied on deep sequencing normalized with unique cDNA molecular identifiers. Donors were grouped into four age groups: young (average approximately 15 years), middle-aged (approximately 41), aged (around 56) and long-lived (about 82). To avoid experimental bias, donors of different ages were spread randomly across the sequencing lanes. For two donors (one aged 18 to 29 and one aged 80 or older), the study analyzed two additional independent replicas of 1 million unique cDNA reads from the same blood draw. Points the paper makes about the study in general: The CMV infection status of donors was not known, potentially confounding age-related changes in expanded clonotypes. Conclusive comparison of naive and antigen-experienced compartments was prevented by the profiling of bulk unsorted PBMCs. The percentage of naive T cells measured by flow cytometry correlated strongly with observed TCR beta diversity. Total diversity estimates from one million sequenced T cells were considered lower bounds and underestimates. Observed TCR beta diversity per million T cells fell roughly linearly with age, and a significant reduction was already apparent by age approximately 41. Compared with the aged group, more naive CD4+ T cells, fewer expanded clones and increased TCR diversity were shown by the long-lived group, suggesting age selection.

The CDR3 sequence holds 15 residues, the cysteine and phenylalanine included. The CDR3 DNA has 45 bases and is translated from base 1. Taken from the germline V gene (reference sequence), the CDR1 and CDR2 loops are DFQATT and SNEGSKA. V ends up 3 bases short and J 4 bases short, with an unmatched junction base count of 6. This clonotype was counted between two and nine times. Its antigen remains unidentified. The sample holds no much larger clone one base away, and base qualities are not on file. Donors were a few dozen systemically healthy Caucasian individuals from Russia aged about 6 to 100 years. Each donor gave approximately 9.3 milliliters of peripheral blood, collected into EDTA-treated Vacutainer tubes. PBMCs were isolated by Ficoll-Paque density-gradient centrifugation, with at least 6 million obtained per sample. Total RNA was extracted from PBMCs with Trizol reagent, with at least 5 micrograms obtained per sample. For every donor, an aliquot of PBMCs went through flow cytometry to measure the percentages of naive CD45RAhigh/CD27high T cells.

The method was 5' RACE. The reads were generated on an Illumina HiSeq 2500. A second PCR of about 7 to 12 cycles was run with a J-beta primer mix and a sample-barcoded 5' primer. A template-switch 5' adaptor carrying 12 random nucleotides introduced a unique molecular identifier onto each TCR beta cDNA molecule. Each sample yielded at least 3 million CDR3-containing paired-end reads. First-strand cDNA synthesis was performed from all RNA using the Mint cDNA synthesis kit, with priming by a TRBC-specific oligonucleotide. After uracil-DNA glycosylase treatment, a first 18-cycle PCR used universal primers M1SS and BC2_uni_R on all cDNA. For the original study's pipeline: Normalization of each sample was performed by random selection of 1 million high-quality reads, each carrying a distinct molecular identifier. Reads sharing molecular identifiers were discarded rather than binned into consensus sequences. MiTCR, set to a Q25 quality threshold and the strictest error-elimination algorithm, was used for CDR3 identification, clonotype clustering and error correction. Lower-bound total TCR beta diversity was estimated with a nonparametric unseen species model using Euler transformation. TCRdb reran the public reads through fastp at Q25 and MiXCR, keeping productive beta chains. Each entry merges the rows of one CDR3 protein and shows their most common DNA and genes. These V and J calls rely on TCRdb rather than the paper's analysis. This sample gives 600,000 or so distinct CDR3 sequences in total; more than 20% of them show up just once. The ten largest clones take up approximately 3.7% of the sample.

Material for sequencing was blood. The TCR comes from a man between 65 and 80 years old in good health. The chain is made from TRBV20-1 and TRBJ2-1, with 10 central nucleotides matching TRBD1. The sequenced DNA is TGCAGTGCTAGGTACCCGGGACAGGGGTACAATGAGCAGTTCTTC. Its protein product is CSARYPGQGYNEQFF.